This record covers a single TCR beta chain. The CDR3 is 16 residues long. Per germline, CDR1 MNHEY and CDR2 SMNVEV (reference sequence). The trim removed 2 bases at V and 6 bases at J, leaving 8 bases unmatched. This sample is part of a study of PD-1 blockade in classical Hodgkin lymphoma. After autologous stem cell transplantation all patients relapsed, and prior brentuximab vedotin exposure differed between cohorts. Using immunoSEQ multiplex PCR, the repertoire was profiled, and TCRdb retains in-frame clones only, with some absent. The data show roughly 60,000 clones, with around 90% seen just once and around 8.9% held by the top ten.

This sequence joins TRBV27 and TRBJ2-1; 9 bases align to TRBD2. The specimen comprised peripheral blood mononuclear cells (PBMCs), sampled at baseline. This TCR derives from a human donor with classical Hodgkin lymphoma. The CDR3 spells CASSLKSWTSVNEQFF. DNA for the CDR3: TGTGCCAGCAGTTTAAAGAGTTGGACTAGCGTCAATGAGCAGTTCTTC.